The 18 T cell receptor beta chains in this list originate from one sample, sequenced in a study of shared clonotypes between healthy human individuals. Profiled with immunoSEQ multiplex PCR; TCRdb holds only in-frame clones, not every one. The data show about 560,000 clones, roughly four fifths seen once. Sequences were obtained from PBMCs. These receptors all come from a woman in her thirties or forties in good health. Some clones in this sample may be carry-over from other donors' samples.

This clone was counted a few times. Here the CDR3 reads CASSSWTSVGSYEQYF. CDR3 nucleotide sequence: TGTGCCAGCAGCTCCTGGACTAGCGTGGGATCCTACGAGCAGTACTTC. The chain combines TRBV7-2 with TRBJ2-7; the match to TRBD2 covers 9 bases. The CDR3 is made up of 16 amino acids. V gave up 4 bases and J gave up 1 base; unmatched junction bases: 8. CDR1 is SGHTA and CDR2 is FQGNSA in the germline V gene.

V and J are TRBV6-5 and TRBJ1-3; 7 bases are shared with TRBD1. CDR1 MNHEY and CDR2 SVGAGI come from the germline V gene. The CDR3 loop spans 16 amino acids. J was trimmed by 0 bases and V by 0 bases; bases with no gene match: 2. In DNA, the CDR3 is TGTGCCAGCAGTTACTCGAGGGACAGCTCTGGAAACACCATATATTTT. This codes for CASSYSRDSSGNTIYF.

This clone was detected a few times. The gene calls are TRBV7-8 and TRBJ2-3; TRBD1 or TRBD2 may be the D gene (5 bases each). V was clipped by 8 bases and J by 2 bases, with 11 bases between them. Germline V gene sequence: CDR1 SGHVS, CDR2 FQNEAQ. CDR3 size: 13 residues. This CDR3 reads CASEAGATDTQYF. CDR3 bases: TGTGCCAGCGAAGCCGGGGCCACAGATACGCAGTATTTT.

The rearrangement joins TRBV29-1 to TRBJ2-7, with 8 bases aligning to TRBD1. The CDR3 is 13 amino acids. V gave up 3 bases and J gave up 6 bases; unmatched junction bases: 7. The V gene's germline CDR1 is SQVTM and CDR2 ANQGSEA. The CDR3 spells CSVEHRGSLEQYF. CDR3 sequence (DNA): TGCAGCGTTGAGCACAGGGGGAGCCTCGAGCAGTACTTC.

This chain joins TRBV27 and TRBJ1-1; TRBD1 agrees at 9 bases. The CDR3 has 10 residues. Germline V gene data show CDR1 as MNHEY and CDR2 as SMNVEV (reference sequence). V was pared by 9 bases and J by 8 bases, with 1 base of the junction left unmatched. The CDR3 coding sequence is TGTGCCAGGGGGACAGGGGAAGCTTTCTTT. This gives the protein CARGTGEAFF.

V usage is TRBV27 and J usage is TRBJ2-7; D gene ambiguous. CDR1 is MNHEY and CDR2 is SMNVEV in the germline V gene (reference sequence). This CDR3 has 12 residues. V lost 5 bases and J 3 bases, leaving 8 bases between the germline ends. The CDR3 DNA is TGTGCCAGCAGTCCACCGGTCTACGAGCAGTACTTC. Protein: CASSPPVYEQYF.

Concerning this clone: A much larger clone lies a single base off, so this may be a read error. The chain carries TRBV7-8 and TRBJ1-2; D is possibly TRBD1 (5 bases). V dropped 5 bases and J dropped 4 bases, with 17 bases sitting between them. Germline assignment: CDR1 SGHVS and CDR2 FQNEAQ. The CDR3 covers 15 residues. The CDR3 coding sequence is TGTGCCAGCAGCCCATCCGGGGCCGAGTCCTATGGCTACACCTTC. This encodes CASSPSGAESYGYTF.

On this clone: The identical CDR3 is also encoded by other nucleotide sequences in the sample. The rearrangement uses TRBV30 and TRBJ2-6, with D uncertain. CDR1 is GTSNPN and CDR2 is SVGIG in the germline V gene (reference sequence). This CDR3 region has 13 residues. V was trimmed by 0 bases and J by 4 bases, leaving 4 bases between them. The CDR3 region has the DNA TGTGCCTGGAGTGTAAAAGGGGCCAACGTCCTGACTTTC. The encoded protein is CAWSVKGANVLTF.

The chain combines TRBV11-2 with TRBJ2-1; D gene ambiguous. Germline-derived CDR1 and CDR2 are SGHAT and FQNNGV. With 2 bases removed from V and 7 bases from J, the gap between germline ends came to 12 bases. This CDR3 contains 14 residues. The CDR3 loop is CASSLFAVGNEQFF. In nucleotides, the CDR3 is TGTGCCAGCAGCTTATTCGCAGTGGGTAATGAGCAGTTCTTC.

Only one count was recorded for this clone. The gene calls are TRBV7-2 and TRBJ2-1; 9 bases match TRBD1. The V gene's germline CDR1 is SGHTA and CDR2 FQGNSA. With V trimmed by 5 bases and J by 6 bases, 8 bases remained unmatched. CDR3 length: 15 residues. Here the CDR3 reads CASSGRDRVFNEQFF. The CDR3 coding sequence is TGTGCCAGCAGCGGCCGGGACAGGGTTTTCAATGAGCAGTTCTTC.

The chain joins TRBV9 to TRBJ2-7; no clear D gene. The CDR3 is 17 residues long. Germline-derived CDR1 and CDR2 are SGDLS and YYNGEE. V was shortened by 4 bases and J by 0 bases, with 20 bases between the two germline ends. The CDR3 loop reads CASSPEGRALSSYEQYF. The DNA of the CDR3 is TGTGCCAGCAGCCCCGAAGGTCGGGCATTATCCTCCTACGAGCAGTACTTC.

This clone was found a few times. This chain connects TRBV28 to TRBJ2-1, with D tentatively TRBD1 (6 bases). Germline V gene sequence: CDR1 MDHEN, CDR2 SYDVKM. Trimming stripped 3 bases from V and 2 bases from J, with 11 bases between. This CDR3 region has 15 residues. The DNA of the CDR3 is TGTGCCAGCAGTTTCTACAGGGACGCCTACAATGAGCAGTTCTTC. Translation gives CASSFYRDAYNEQFF.

This clone has only one observation. This chain links TRBV21-1 with TRBJ1-1; TRBD1 reflects the table's D call only, with no check against the DNA. TRBV21-1 corresponds to a pseudogene. CDR3 size: 14 residues. The CDR3 reads CASSKDRGNTEAFF. The DNA for the CDR3 is TGTGCCAGCAGCAAAGACAGGGGGAACACTGAAGCTTTCTTT.

The chain links TRBV9 to TRBJ2-5; the D gene is possibly TRBD2 (6 bases). Per germline, CDR1 SGDLS and CDR2 YYNGEE. There are 15 residues in the CDR3. Trimming shortened V by 4 bases and J by 5 bases, and 18 bases separated the two germline ends. The CDR3 DNA follows: TGTGCCAGCAGCTTAGGAATATTGCGGGATGAGACCCAGTACTTC. This encodes CASSLGILRDETQYF.

The genes are TRBV5-6 and TRBJ2-7, with a possible D match to TRBD1 (6 bases). The V and J ends lost 5 bases and 3 bases respectively, with 15 bases between them. CDR1 is SGHDT and CDR2 is YYEEEE in the germline V gene. The CDR3 runs to 14 residues. In DNA, the CDR3 is TGTGCCAGCAGGTGGGGGCGTGCATACTACGAGCAGTACTTC. Translating gives CASRWGRAYYEQYF.

This clone was picked up a small number of times. Other DNA sequences of this sample code for an identical CDR3. The chain combines TRBV20-1 with TRBJ2-3; D call uncertain. The CDR3 runs to 11 residues. Trimming shortened V by 5 bases and J by 4 bases, and 7 bases separated the two germline ends. Germline V gives CDR1 DFQATT, CDR2 SNEGSKA (reference sequence). The CDR3 nucleotides are TGCAGTGCTCGTCCGGCAGATACGCAGTATTTT. This gives the protein CSARPADTQYF.

A note on this clone: A much larger clone differs by one base, so this may be a read error. The V gene is TRBV5-5, the J gene TRBJ2-7, with D unclear. Trimming stripped 2 bases from V and 1 base from J, with 1 base between. The V gene's germline CDR1 is SGHKS and CDR2 YYEKEE (reference sequence). This CDR3 region has 11 residues. Here the CDR3 DNA reads TGTGCCAGCAGCTTTTCCTACGAGCAGTACTTC. Its protein product is CASSFSYEQYF.

The rearrangement links TRBV28 to TRBJ1-1, with D perhaps matching TRBD1 (6 bases). Looked up from germline, CDR1 is MDHEN and CDR2 is SYDVKM. This CDR3 comprises 13 residues. Trimming stripped 6 bases from V and 5 bases from J, with 13 bases between. The CDR3 protein is CASRGYRVTEAFF. The CDR3 nucleotides are TGTGCCAGCAGGGGTTACAGGGTAACTGAAGCTTTCTTT.